Listed here is a single T cell receptor beta chain. This clone was picked up a small number of times. Its antigen remains unidentified. No base quality values were provided; no much bigger clone lies one nucleotide off. The data belong to a study of blood T cell repertoires in COVID-19 (dated by TCRdb to 2018 to 2021). At the level of the whole study: Collaborator samples came from the United States, Italy and Spain and covered acute and convalescent phases of COVID-19. The material from the prospective study consisted of cDNA or gDNA derived from T cells, B-cell-depleted T cells, or PBMCs. Deeply sampled blood TCRbeta repertoires from subjects exposed to, actively infected with, or recovered from COVID-19 were included in the dataset. The repertoires were released in a freely available public database intended as a resource for research on the immune response to SARS-CoV-2. The samples were drawn from two sources: the first 160 participants of the ongoing ImmuneRACE study, and 1,254 subjects contributed by 6 global collaborators. Sample metadata almost always included a de-identified subject ID, COVID-19 status, age in years and sex. Where available, HLA class I and class II types were taken from metadata supplied by the sample provider and were not determined by assay-based typing.

TCRbeta CDR3 regions were amplified from genomic DNA by means of the immunoSEQ Assay, a bias-controlled multiplex PCR. The authors' analysis ran thus. The number of nucleated cells in each sample was estimated from the amplification of reference gene primers within the assay. To quantify the absolute abundance of each unique TCRbeta CDR3 rearrangement, sequence reads were collapsed and filtered. Productive Simpson clonality was computed per sample as the square root of Simpson's diversity index over productive rearrangements. The source is immuneACCESS, and TCRdb retained only in-frame sequences with V and J called. Part of the clones is not carried over; for the studies checked, unresolved V genes explain less than half of this, and the remainder is unexplained. V, J and clone size are taken as reported in that table, and D and trimming were inferred from the DNA itself. The sample yields about 100,000 clones; roughly 87% were counted once. The top ten clones comprise under 6.5% of the sample.

Results the study describes overall, beyond this receptor: The amount of clinical and demographic metadata varied by source and participant and was provided uncurated.

One collaborating source in Seattle enrolled patients during active infection and followed them longitudinally through the course of disease. Each collaborating institution followed its own protocols to collect whole blood in K2EDTA tubes. For TCRbeta analysis, collaborator samples were shipped as frozen whole blood, as isolated PBMCs, or as DNA extracted from either sample type. The sequence was collected from a woman between 50 and 59 years old with COVID-19, enrolled during active disease. Sequencing input: peripheral blood.

The CDR3 here reads CAWSVMGDQPQHF. The DNA reads as follows: TGTGCCTGGAGTGTAATGGGAGATCAGCCCCAGCATTTT. The V gene is TRBV30 and the J gene is TRBJ1-5, with the D gene call left open. Including cysteine and phenylalanine, the CDR3 has 13 amino acids. This entry keeps only the CDR3 DNA: 39 bases, framed from base 1. Between the V and J ends, shortened by 0 bases and 5 bases respectively, the junction contains 8 bases. The germline V gene encodes CDR1 GTSNPN and CDR2 SVGIG (reference sequence).